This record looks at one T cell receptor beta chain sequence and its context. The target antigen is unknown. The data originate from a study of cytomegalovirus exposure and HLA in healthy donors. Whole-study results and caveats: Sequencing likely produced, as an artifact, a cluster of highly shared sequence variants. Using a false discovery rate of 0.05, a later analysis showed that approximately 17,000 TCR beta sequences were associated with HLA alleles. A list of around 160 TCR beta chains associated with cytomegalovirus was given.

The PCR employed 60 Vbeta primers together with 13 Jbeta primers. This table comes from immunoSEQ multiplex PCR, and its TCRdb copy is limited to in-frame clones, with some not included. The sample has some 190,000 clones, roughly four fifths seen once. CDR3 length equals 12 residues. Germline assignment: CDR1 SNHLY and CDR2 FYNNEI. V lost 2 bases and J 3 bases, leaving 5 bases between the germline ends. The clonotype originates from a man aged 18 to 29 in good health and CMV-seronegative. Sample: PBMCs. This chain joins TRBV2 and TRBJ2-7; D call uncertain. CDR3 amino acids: CASSESVYEQYF. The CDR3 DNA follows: TGTGCCAGCAGTGAATCCGTCTACGAGCAGTACTTC.